The text below deals with one TCR beta chain. Its antigen is not known. This specimen belongs to a study of T cell clones after liver transplantation. Study-level information: Blood was drawn pre-transplant, before withdrawal, and after full or failed withdrawal.

V shed 2 bases and J shed 5 bases, with 12 bases lying between them. CDR1 and CDR2 from the germline V gene are MNHNS and SASEGT. This CDR3 has 14 amino acids. Here immunoSEQ multiplex PCR was the method, and the copy in TCRdb shows in-frame clones only, minus some. In the table there are some 80,000 clones, roughly 80% of which are singletons. Points from the study as a whole: Conclusions were preliminary, with small, heterogeneous patient groups. Graft donor-reactive T cells may have migrated into the graft rather than being deleted.

This chain joins TRBV6-1 and TRBJ2-5, with D perhaps TRBD2 (6 bases). The material was CD4+ T cells from blood, obtained 48 months after liver transplant. This sequence was found in a human patient who received a liver transplant. The graft donor may have contributed some T cells. The CDR3 bases are TGTGCCAGCAGTGAAAGGGCGGGAACCGAGACCCAGTACTTC. Its protein is CASSERAGTETQYF.